These T cell receptor beta chains were read from a single sample in a study of blood T cell repertoires in COVID-19. Clones were sequenced by immunoSEQ multiplex PCR, and TCRdb holds only the in-frame ones, with some missing. The sample has approximately 63,000 clones, 85% to 90% seen once. Sample: peripheral blood. The origin of the receptors is a woman in her sixties with COVID-19, enrolled during active disease. Both conserved end residues are part of each CDR3. The order of the fields is V gene, D gene, clone size, J gene, CDR3 protein, CDR3 DNA. D genes are given only for firm matches. Expanded clones get a size class; other rows say once, few or many, or leave the size out.

>TRBV4-3|TRBD2|-|TRBJ2-3
CASSQDWGPGTSASSTDTQYF
TGCGCCAGCAGCCAAGATTGGGGCCCCGGGACTAGCGCCTCTAGCACAGATACGCAGTATTTT
>TRBV20-1|TRBD2|-|TRBJ2-5
CSASKLAGDGETQYF
TGCAGTGCTAGTAAACTAGCGGGAGATGGAGAGACCCAGTACTTC
>TRBV24-1|-|-|TRBJ2-3
CATSDPQGPSTDTQYF
TGTGCCACCAGTGATCCACAGGGACCTAGCACAGATACGCAGTATTTT
>TRBV25-1|TRBD1|-|TRBJ1-3
CASVFGTGGRNTIYF
TGTGCCAGCGTATTCGGGACAGGGGGTAGAAACACCATATATTTT
>TRBV2|TRBD1|-|TRBJ1-2
CASRGTGNGYTF
TGTGCCAGCAGGGGGACAGGGAATGGCTACACCTTC
>TRBV7-9|-|-|TRBJ2-1
CASSSGERDFYNEQFF
TGTGCCAGCAGCTCGGGGGAGAGAGACTTTTACAATGAGCAGTTCTTC
>TRBV19|TRBD1|-|TRBJ1-3
CASRGDRAGNTIYF
TGTGCCAGTAGGGGGGACAGGGCCGGAAACACCATATATTTT
>TRBV7-3|TRBD2|-|TRBJ2-1
CASSWRESEQFF
TGTGCCAGCAGCTGGCGGGAGTCTGAGCAGTTCTTC
>TRBV7-9|TRBD1|-|TRBJ1-2
CASTAGRTGTNYGYTF
TGTGCCAGCACCGCGGGCCGGACAGGGACTAACTATGGCTACACCTTC
>TRBV5-1|-|-|TRBJ2-7
CASSASSGRSYEQYF
TGCGCCAGCAGCGCCAGTAGCGGAAGATCCTACGAGCAGTACTTC
>TRBV20-1|TRBD2|-|TRBJ2-3
CSASFAGGRTDTQYF
TGCAGTGCTAGTTTCGCGGGGGGGCGCACAGATACGCAGTATTTT
>TRBV9|TRBD1|-|TRBJ1-4
CASSPGQTWSNEKLFF
TGTGCCAGCAGCCCGGGACAGACCTGGAGTAATGAAAAACTGTTTTTT
>TRBV7-3|TRBD1|-|TRBJ2-7
CASRGVVSSPRGGGEQYF
TGTGCCAGCAGGGGCGTTGTTTCGTCTCCCCGAGGGGGCGGGGAGCAGTACTTC
>TRBV27|-|-|TRBJ2-7
CASSKLGDSYEQYF
TGTGCCAGCAGTAAGCTAGGGGACTCCTACGAGCAGTACTTC
>TRBV10-3|-|-|TRBJ2-2
CAMRGSRNTGELFF
TGTGCCATGAGGGGGTCCCGAAACACCGGGGAGCTGTTTTTT
>TRBV3-1/TRBV3-2|-|-|TRBJ2-2
CASSYRDKLTGELFF
TGTGCCAGCAGCTACCGGGACAAACTCACCGGGGAGCTGTTTTTT
>TRBV18|-|-|TRBJ1-3
CASSPQTGTGGNTIYF
TGTGCCAGCTCACCCCAAACAGGGACGGGAGGAAACACCATATATTTT
>TRBV13|TRBD2|-|TRBJ2-7
CASSSITTSGSPYEQYF
TGTGCCAGCAGCTCCATAACCACTAGCGGGAGTCCCTACGAGCAGTACTTC
>TRBV28|-|-|TRBJ1-2
CASSSAGRSHRRYTF
TGTGCCAGCTCGTCCGCGGGCCGCTCCCACCGCCGCTACACCTTC
>TRBV5-6|TRBD2|-|TRBJ2-4
CASSGDAGGRNIQYF
TGTGCCAGCAGCGGAGATGCGGGAGGGAGAAACATTCAGTACTTC
>TRBV6-5|-|-|TRBJ1-1
CASSYGATIENTEAFF
TGTGCCAGCAGTTACGGTGCCACTATCGAGAACACTGAAGCTTTCTTT
>TRBV3-1/TRBV3-2|-|once|TRBJ2-3
CASSQGLTGRSTDTQYF
TGTGCCAGCAGCCAGGGTTTGACAGGCCGGAGCACAGATACGCAGTATTTT
>TRBV7-3|-|once|TRBJ1-1
CASSLGPRMNTEAFF
TGTGCCAGCAGCTTAGGCCCCAGGATGAACACTGAAGCTTTCTTT
>TRBV7-8|-|once|TRBJ2-5
CASSHLPGLKETQYF
TGTGCCAGCAGTCATCTGCCCGGACTAAAAGAGACCCAGTACTTC
>TRBV5-8|-|-|TRBJ2-7
CASRQGFYEQYF
TGTGCCAGCAGACAGGGATTTTACGAGCAGTACTTC
>TRBV6-6|-|-|TRBJ2-1
CASSYPKGSSYNEQFF
TGTGCCAGCAGTTACCCCAAAGGGAGCTCCTACAATGAGCAGTTCTTC
>TRBV5-4|-|once|TRBJ2-5
CASAFGGQETQYF
TGTGCCAGCGCCTTCGGAGGCCAAGAGACCCAGTACTTC
>TRBV12-3/TRBV12-4|-|-|TRBJ1-6
CASSLAPKGALHF
TGTGCCAGCAGTTTGGCGCCCAAGGGGGCCCTCCACTTT
>TRBV30|-|-|TRBJ1-2
CAWEQGRGYTF
TGTGCCTGGGAACAGGGACGAGGCTACACCTTC
>TRBV12-2|-|once|TRBJ1-6
CASRRTGVRDNSPLHF
TGTGCAAGTCGCCGGACAGGGGTTAGGGATAATTCACCCCTCCACTTT
>TRBV19|-|-|TRBJ1-2
CASTPGTLDGYTF
TGTGCCAGTACCCCCGGGACATTGGATGGCTACACCTTC
>TRBV7-6|-|once|TRBJ1-2
CASSLGRTNYGYTF
TGTGCCAGCAGCTTAGGCAGAACTAACTATGGCTACACCTTC
>TRBV6-5|-|-|TRBJ2-5
CASNPGGLRGETQYF
TGTGCCAGCAACCCCGGGGGGTTAAGGGGGGAGACCCAGTACTTC
>TRBV5-1|TRBD1|-|TRBJ1-3
CASSVQGGTGNTIYF
TGCGCCAGCAGCGTACAGGGGGGAACTGGAAACACCATATATTTT
>TRBV28|TRBD1|-|TRBJ1-4
CVTGTANEKLFF
TGTGTCACCGGGACAGCTAATGAAAAACTGTTTTTT
>TRBV6-6|-|-|TRBJ1-6
CASSYRGSPYNSPLHF
TGTGCCAGCAGTTACCGGGGATCGCCCTATAATTCACCCCTCCACTTT
>TRBV6-5|-|few|TRBJ2-7
CASSYSRWDTTYEQYF
TGTGCCAGCAGTTACAGTCGGTGGGACACTACCTACGAGCAGTACTTC
>TRBV30|TRBD2|-|TRBJ2-1
CAWKGSGRNRNEQFF
TGTGCCTGGAAGGGGAGCGGGAGAAACAGGAATGAGCAGTTCTTC
>TRBV15|TRBD2|-|TRBJ2-1
CATSFGGSSYNEQFF
TGTGCCACCAGCTTCGGCGGGAGTTCCTACAATGAGCAGTTCTTC
>TRBV19|TRBD2|-|TRBJ2-2
CASSTPSGRNTGELFF
TGTGCCAGTAGTACCCCTAGCGGGAGGAACACCGGGGAGCTGTTTTTT
>TRBV6-2/TRBV6-3|TRBD1|-|TRBJ2-7
CASSTGTGLYEQYF
TGTGCCAGCAGTACCGGGACAGGGTTATACGAGCAGTACTTC